This T cell receptor beta chain was recorded in a study of blood T cell repertoires in COVID-19. Overall study: There were acute and convalescent COVID-19 samples, and they came from the United States, Italy and Spain. T cells, B-cell-depleted T cells, or PBMCs supplied cDNA or gDNA.

The length of the CDR3 is 18 residues. Germline CDR1 LGHDT, CDR2 YNNKEL (reference sequence). V was pared by 1 base and J by 0 bases, with 16 bases between. Original processing notes: Amplification with reference gene primers provided the estimates of nucleated cell counts. Data came from immunoSEQ multiplex PCR; TCRdb stores just in-frame clones and leaves some out. V and J calls and clone size follow that table, whereas D and trimming were derived from the DNA. The sample contains 120,000 to 150,000 clones, about 87% of which appear only once. This TCR derives from a man aged 50-60 years who had recovered from COVID-19. The sequenced sample was peripheral blood. The chain is built from TRBV3-1 (or the pseudogene TRBV3-2) and TRBJ1-5; possible D gene TRBD1, 6 bases. In DNA form, the CDR3 reads TGTGCCAGCAGCCAAGGAAAGTGGACAGCTTATAGCAATCAGCCCCAGCATTTT. Its translation: CASSQGKWTAYSNQPQHF.